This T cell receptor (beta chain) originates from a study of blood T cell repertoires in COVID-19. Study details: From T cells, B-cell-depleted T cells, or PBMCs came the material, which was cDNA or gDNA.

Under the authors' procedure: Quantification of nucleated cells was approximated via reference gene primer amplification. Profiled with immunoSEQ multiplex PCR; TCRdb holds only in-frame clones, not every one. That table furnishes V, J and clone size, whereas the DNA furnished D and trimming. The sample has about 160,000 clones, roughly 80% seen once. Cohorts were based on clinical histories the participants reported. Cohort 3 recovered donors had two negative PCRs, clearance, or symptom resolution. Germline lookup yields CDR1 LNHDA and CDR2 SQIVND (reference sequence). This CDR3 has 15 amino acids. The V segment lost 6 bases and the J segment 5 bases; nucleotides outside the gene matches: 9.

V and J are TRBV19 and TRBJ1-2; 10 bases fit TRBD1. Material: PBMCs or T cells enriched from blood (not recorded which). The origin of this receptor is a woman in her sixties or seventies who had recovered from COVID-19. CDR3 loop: CASRIGPDRGYGYTF. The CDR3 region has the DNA TGTGCCAGTAGGATCGGCCCGGACAGGGGGTATGGCTACACCTTC.